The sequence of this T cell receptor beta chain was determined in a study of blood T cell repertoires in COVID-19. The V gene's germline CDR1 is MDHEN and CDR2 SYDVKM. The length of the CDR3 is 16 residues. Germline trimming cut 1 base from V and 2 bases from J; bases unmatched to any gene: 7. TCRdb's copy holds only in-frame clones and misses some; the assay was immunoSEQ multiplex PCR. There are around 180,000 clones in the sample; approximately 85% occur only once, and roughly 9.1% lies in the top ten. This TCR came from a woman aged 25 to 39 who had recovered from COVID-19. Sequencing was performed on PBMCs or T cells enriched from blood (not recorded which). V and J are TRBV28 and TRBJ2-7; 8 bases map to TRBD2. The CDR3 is CASSLSGGERAYEQYF. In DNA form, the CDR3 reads TGTGCCAGCAGTTTATCCGGGGGGGAGCGAGCCTACGAGCAGTACTTC.